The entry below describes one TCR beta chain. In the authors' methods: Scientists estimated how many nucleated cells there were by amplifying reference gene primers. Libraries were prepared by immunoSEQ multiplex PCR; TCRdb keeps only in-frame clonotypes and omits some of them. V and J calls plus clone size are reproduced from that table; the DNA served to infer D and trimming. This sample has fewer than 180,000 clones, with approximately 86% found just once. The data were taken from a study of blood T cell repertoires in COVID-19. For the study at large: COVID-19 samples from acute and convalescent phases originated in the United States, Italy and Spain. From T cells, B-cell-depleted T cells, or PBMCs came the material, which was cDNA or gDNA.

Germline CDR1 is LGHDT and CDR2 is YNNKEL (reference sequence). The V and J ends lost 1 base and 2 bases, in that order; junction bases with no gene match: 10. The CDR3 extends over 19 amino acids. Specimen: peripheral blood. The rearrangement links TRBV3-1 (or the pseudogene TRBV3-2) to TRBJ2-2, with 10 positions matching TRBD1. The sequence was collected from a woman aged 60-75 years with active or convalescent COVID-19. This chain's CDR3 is CASSQVWTGGGPNTGELFF. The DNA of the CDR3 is TGTGCCAGCAGCCAAGTATGGACAGGGGGAGGCCCCAACACCGGGGAGCTGTTTTTT.